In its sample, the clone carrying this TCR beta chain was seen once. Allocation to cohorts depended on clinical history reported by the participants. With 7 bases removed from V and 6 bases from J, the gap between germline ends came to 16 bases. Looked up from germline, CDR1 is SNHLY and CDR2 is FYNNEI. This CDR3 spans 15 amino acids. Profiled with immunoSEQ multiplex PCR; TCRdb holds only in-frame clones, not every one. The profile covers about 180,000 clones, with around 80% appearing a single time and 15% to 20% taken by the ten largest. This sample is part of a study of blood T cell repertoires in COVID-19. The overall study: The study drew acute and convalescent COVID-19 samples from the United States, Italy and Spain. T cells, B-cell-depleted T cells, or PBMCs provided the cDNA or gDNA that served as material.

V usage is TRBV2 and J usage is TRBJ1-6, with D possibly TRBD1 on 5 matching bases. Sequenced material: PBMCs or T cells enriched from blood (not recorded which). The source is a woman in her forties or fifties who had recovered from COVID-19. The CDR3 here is CASNFRQGGNSPLHF. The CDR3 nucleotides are TGTGCCAGCAATTTTAGGCAGGGAGGTAATTCACCCCTCCACTTT.